The clone carrying this TCR beta chain was counted a few times. Its antigen is not identified. This sample is drawn from a study of T cells in Graves' hyperthyroidism and ophthalmopathy. Amplified TCR beta CDR3 regions came from RNA transcripts. The HTBI primer set served for first-round RT-PCR of the TCR CDR3. TCRdb ran MiXCR on the multiplex PCR reads and lists one entry per CDR3 protein. The table has hundreds of thousands of distinct CDR3 sequences, about 38% seen once; the top ten hold roughly 8.3%. Study results and caveats: Expanded thyroid clonotypes (above 0.001) were mostly also found in blood.

Germline V gives CDR1 MNHNS, CDR2 SASEGT. CDR3 length equals 15 residues. V shed 3 bases and J shed 2 bases, with 8 bases lying between them. The chain joins TRBV6-1 to TRBJ2-6; no reliable D call. The sequence came from a man aged 18-30 years with Graves' hyperthyroidism. The source material was blood. The CDR3 region has the DNA TGTGCCAGCAGTGATTCCTCCGCTGGGGCCAACGTCCTGACTTTC. Protein product: CASSDSSAGANVLTF.